The T cell receptor beta chain described here comes from a study of T cell repertoires in cytomegalovirus infection. Study information: The authors relied on CMV epitopes, both recently identified HLA-C-restricted and well-studied HLA-B-restricted. Public TCR beta signatures indicated both CMV infection and matching HLA type. Notes on the study in general: The cumulative frequency of public TCR beta families identified carriers of CMV plus the relevant HLA. In two of eight donors, the top clonotype was HLA-C-restricted CMV-specific.

This clonotype turned up a few times. Its target is unknown. A single record per CDR3 protein comes from TCRdb applying MiXCR to the reads. The sample lists approximately 910,000 distinct CDR3 sequences, 30% to 40% occurring once. This sequence originates from a human donor in good health (CMV status not recorded). Some clones in this sample may be carry-over from other donors' samples. The material sequenced was cultured CD8+ T cells from PBMCs, taken from culture after CMV antigen stimulation.

CDR3 in DNA: TGTGCCAGCAGCCCCCTCCGGGCTGGGCCCCAGTACTTC. This gives the protein CASSPLRAGPQYF. The chain joins TRBV14 to TRBJ2-5; no definite D call. CDR3 size: 13 residues. Per the germline V gene, CDR1 is SGHDN and CDR2 is FVKESK. The V and J ends lost 4 bases and 9 bases respectively, with 15 bases between them.